Sequencing of this T cell receptor beta chain was carried out in a study of cytomegalovirus exposure and HLA in healthy donors. As to this clone: Its specificity is unknown.

General study results and limits: Common viral pathogens seemed, in a later analysis, to connect with several of the most significant clusters.

The CDR3 has 18 residues. V lost 4 bases to trimming and J lost 5 bases, with 27 bases between them. Germline V gene sequence: CDR1 SGHDT, CDR2 YYEEEE. The PCR employed 60 Vbeta primers together with 13 Jbeta primers. Profiled with immunoSEQ multiplex PCR; TCRdb holds only in-frame clones, not every one. Of some 140,000 clones in the sample, around 70% were seen once. The chain carries TRBV5-6 and TRBJ2-5, with D tentatively TRBD1 (9 bases). This receptor was obtained from a man aged 25 to 45 in good health and CMV-seronegative. Input material: PBMCs. CDR3 loop: CASSPSTGGTGYRETQYF. CDR3 nucleotides: TGTGCCAGCAGCCCATCAACGGGAGGGACAGGGTATAGGGAGACCCAGTACTTC.